This T cell receptor (beta chain) appears in the sequencing data of a study of CD8 T cells in ankylosing spondylitis. Overall study results and limits: Disease-linked clones were reportedly significantly enriched in matched ankylosing spondylitis synovial fluid. A subset of motif variants has previously been described in the synovial fluid and blood of reactive arthritis. As for the disease-linked clones, they showed a CD8+ phenotype and occurred at relatively low frequencies in peripheral blood.

The V and J ends lost 1 base and 3 bases respectively, with 13 bases between them. The V gene's germline CDR1 is MGHRA and CDR2 YSYEKL. The CDR3 sequence is 15 residues long. Quantitative 5'-RACE with molecular barcodes produced the TCR beta libraries. TCRdb itself ran the 5' RACE reads through MiXCR, one entry per CDR3 protein. In the table there are roughly 230,000 distinct CDR3 sequences, 15% to 20% of which are singletons. This clonotype was observed a handful of times. Its antigen is undetermined. The sample consisted of blood, either unsorted or a sorted T cell fraction (not recorded which). This rearrangement joins TRBV4-1 to TRBJ2-7; D is undetermined. This clonotype was sampled from a male donor with ankylosing spondylitis or in good health (not recorded which). The CDR3, as DNA: TGCGCCAGCAGCCAAGGACAAGCGACCGGCTACGAGCAGTACTTC. Translation: CASSQGQATGYEQYF.